The 8 T cell receptor beta chains in this list originate from one sample, sequenced in a study of cytomegalovirus exposure and HLA in healthy donors. Sequencing was performed with immunoSEQ multiplex PCR; in TCRdb, only in-frame clones are kept and a portion is missing. Of under 250,000 clones in the sample, about 88% are singletons; the top ten hold around 12%. The sequencing sample was made of PBMCs. All receptors come from a man younger than 30 in good health and CMV-seropositive.

V gene TRBV10-1 combines with J gene TRBJ2-7; 10 nucleotides match TRBD1. Germline values: CDR1 WNHNN, CDR2 SYGVQD (reference sequence). This CDR3 region has 16 residues. Trimming cost V 7 bases and J 3 bases; bases outside gene matches: 12. The CDR3 nucleotides read TGCGCCAGCATCCAGACCGGGACAGGGGTACGCTACGAGCAGTACTTC. Amino acid sequence: CASIQTGTGVRYEQYF.

This chain links TRBV2 with TRBJ1-2; 11 bases fit TRBD1. Looked up from germline, CDR1 is SNHLY and CDR2 is FYNNEI. This CDR3 is 16 amino acids long. The J segment lost 7 bases and the V segment lost 5 bases, leaving 12 bases of the junction unmatched. The CDR3 DNA sequence: TGTGCCAGCAGTAGGACAGGGGGCGCGGGGGTTAGTGGCTACACCTTC. It yields the protein CASSRTGGAGVSGYTF.

This clone has just one count. The rearrangement joins TRBV5-6 to TRBJ1-2; weak D call: TRBD1 (5 bases). The CDR3 loop spans 16 amino acids. The germline CDR1 and CDR2 sequences are SGHDT and YYEEEE. Trimming left V 0 bases short and J 0 bases short, with 12 bases between. The CDR3 bases are TGTGCCAGCAGCTTGGAGGAGGTGGGACCTAACTATGGCTACACCTTC. Its translation is CASSLEEVGPNYGYTF.

As DNA, the CDR3 is TGTGCCAGCAGCGCCTGGACTAGTTCAAGGCCGGGTGAGCAGTACTTC. Translation gives CASSAWTSSRPGEQYF. The rearrangement uses TRBV9 and TRBJ2-7; 7 nucleotides align to TRBD2. The V gene's germline CDR1 is SGDLS and CDR2 YYNGEE. This CDR3 is 16 amino acids long. V dropped 3 bases and J dropped 7; count of bases not matched to a gene: 16.

The rearrangement joins TRBV7-2 to TRBJ2-7; D perhaps matches TRBD2 (5 bases). CDR3 size: 13 residues. Germline loops: CDR1 SGHTA, CDR2 FQGNSA. V lost 2 bases to trimming and J lost 4 bases, with 9 bases between them. The CDR3 bases are TGTGCCAGCAGCTTAAAGGGAGCATACGAGCAGTACTTC. Encoded protein: CASSLKGAYEQYF.

V gene TRBV7-9 combines with J gene TRBJ2-5, with D perhaps matching TRBD1 or TRBD2 (7 bases each). There are 14 residues in the CDR3. Germline CDR1 SEHNR, CDR2 FQNEAQ (reference sequence). The ends were cut back, 5 bases at V and 5 bases at J, with 15 bases in the middle. The CDR3 region has the DNA TGTGCCAGCAGCCCTAGACAGGGAGGGGAGACCCAGTACTTC. This encodes CASSPRQGGETQYF.

Details on this clone: Other DNA sequences in the sample encode the same CDR3. This chain uses TRBV2 with TRBJ1-1; no definite D call. In germline, CDR1 is SNHLY, CDR2 FYNNEI. V was cut by 1 base and J by 0 bases, with 3 bases left in between. This CDR3 is built from 13 residues. The CDR3 loop is CASSEGLNTEAFF. DNA of the CDR3: TGTGCCAGCAGTGAAGGTCTGAACACTGAAGCTTTCTTT.

The chain employs TRBV19 and TRBJ1-5, with D unclear. The ends were cut back, 6 bases at V and 4 bases at J, with 7 bases in the middle. The CDR3 extends over 12 amino acids. Germline CDR1 and CDR2: LNHDA and SQIVND (reference sequence). The CDR3, as DNA: TGTGCCAGTAGGGGTCGGAATCAGCCCCAGCATTTT. The encoded protein is CASRGRNQPQHF.